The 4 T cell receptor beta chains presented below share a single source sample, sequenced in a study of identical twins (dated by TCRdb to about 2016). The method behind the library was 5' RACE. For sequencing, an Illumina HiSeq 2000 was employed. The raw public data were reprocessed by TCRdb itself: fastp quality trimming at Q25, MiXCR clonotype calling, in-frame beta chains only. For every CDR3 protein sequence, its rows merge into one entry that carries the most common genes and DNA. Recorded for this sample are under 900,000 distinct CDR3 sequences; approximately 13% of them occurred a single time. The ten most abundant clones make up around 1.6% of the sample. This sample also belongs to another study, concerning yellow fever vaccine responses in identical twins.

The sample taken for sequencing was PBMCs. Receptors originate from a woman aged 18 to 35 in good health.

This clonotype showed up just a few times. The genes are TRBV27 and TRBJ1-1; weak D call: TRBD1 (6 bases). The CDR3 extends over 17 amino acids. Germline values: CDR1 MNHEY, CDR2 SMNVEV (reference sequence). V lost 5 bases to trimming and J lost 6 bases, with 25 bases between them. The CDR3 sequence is CASSRVYSGHGMAEAFF. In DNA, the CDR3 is TGTGCCAGCAGTCGCGTCTACTCGGGACACGGGATGGCTGAAGCTTTCTTT.

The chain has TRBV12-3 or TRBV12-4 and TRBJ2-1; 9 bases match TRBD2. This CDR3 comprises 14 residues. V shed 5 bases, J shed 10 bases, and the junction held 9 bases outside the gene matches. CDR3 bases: TGTGCCAGCAGTCCGGGACTAGCACCATCCGAGCAGTTCTTC. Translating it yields CASSPGLAPSEQFF.

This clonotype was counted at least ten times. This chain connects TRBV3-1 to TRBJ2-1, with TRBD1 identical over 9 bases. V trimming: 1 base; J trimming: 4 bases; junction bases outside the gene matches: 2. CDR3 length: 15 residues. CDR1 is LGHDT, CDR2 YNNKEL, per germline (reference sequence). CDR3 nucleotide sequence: TGTGCCAGCAGCCAAGGGACAGGGGCTTACAATGAGCAGTTCTTC. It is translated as CASSQGTGAYNEQFF.

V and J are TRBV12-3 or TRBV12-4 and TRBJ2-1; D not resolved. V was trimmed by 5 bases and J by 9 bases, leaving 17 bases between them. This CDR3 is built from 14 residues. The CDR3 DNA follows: TGTGCCAGCAGTATACTTGTGGTCGAGGTTGAGCAGTTCTTC. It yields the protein CASSILVVEVEQFF.